The rows below give T cell receptor beta chains drawn from one sample of a study of identical twins. TCRdb processed the 5' RACE reads anew with MiXCR; each CDR3 protein has one entry. The data contain 200,000 to 300,000 distinct CDR3 sequences, around 7% of them singletons. These data were also reused for a study on yellow fever vaccine responses in identical twins.

What was sequenced was memory (CD45RO+) T cells sorted from blood. Receptors were obtained from a woman aged 18 to 35 in good health. CDR3s include the opening cysteine and the closing phenylalanine or tryptophan. A D gene is named only where the DNA matches it firmly. Some rows mark clone size as missing; the rest say once, few, many or name a class of expanded clone.

D | length | J | size | V | DNA | CDR3
. | 15 | TRBJ2-2 | few | TRBV5-1 | TGCGCCAGCCTGAGTGCTTCGGGAGTTACCGGGGAGCTGTTTTTT | CASLSASGVTGELFF
TRBD2 | 15 | TRBJ2-1 | many | TRBV5-6 | TGTGCCAGCAGCTTCAATCTAGCGGCTAGTAATGAGCAGTTCTTC | CASSFNLAASNEQFF
. | 14 | TRBJ1-1 | . | TRBV18 | TGTGCCAGCTCACCGACAGAGTCCCGGGCTGAAGCTTTCTTT | CASSPTESRAEAFF
. | 14 | TRBJ1-2 | . | TRBV3-1 | TGTGCCAGCAGCCAACAGGGAGGGGACTATGGCTACACCTTC | CASSQQGGDYGYTF
. | 16 | TRBJ2-6 | many | TRBV28 | TGTGCCAGCAGTTCACAGCCACTTTCTGGGGCCAACGTCCTGACTTTC | CASSSQPLSGANVLTF
TRBD2 | 13 | TRBJ2-3 | many | TRBV2 | TGTGCCAGCAGTGGACTAGCGGGAGATACGCAGTATTTT | CASSGLAGDTQYF
TRBD2 | 16 | TRBJ2-3 | many | TRBV3-1 | TGTGCCAGCAGCTCCCGACTGAGCGGGGGGTCAGATACGCAGTATTTT | CASSSRLSGGSDTQYF
. | 16 | TRBJ2-1 | many | TRBV2 | TGTGCCAGCATTAAACAGGGGATCCCCTGGGGGGGTGAGCAGTTCTTC | CASIKQGIPWGGEQFF
. | 13 | TRBJ2-5 | many | TRBV12-3/TRBV12-4 | TGTGCCAGCAAAGCTAGTACCCAAGAGACCCAGTACTTC | CASKASTQETQYF
TRBD1 | 14 | TRBJ2-1 | . | TRBV7-2 | TGTGCCAGCAGCGGACGGACAGGGGGCAATGAGCAGTTCTTC | CASSGRTGGNEQFF
. | 16 | TRBJ2-1 | . | TRBV23-1 | TGCGCCAGCAGTCAAGTACTCGGGCTATCCTACAATGAGCAGTTCTTC | CASSQVLGLSYNEQFF
. | 16 | TRBJ2-1 | . | TRBV7-6 | TGTGCCAGCAGCTCCCGTAGCTCAGGTTCCTACAATGAGCAGTTCTTC | CASSSRSSGSYNEQFF
TRBD2 | 15 | TRBJ2-1 | . | TRBV20-1 | TGCAGTGCTAGAGGGTCGGGACTAGCCTACAATGAGCAGTTCTTC | CSARGSGLAYNEQFF
TRBD1 | 16 | TRBJ2-5 | many | TRBV29-1 | TGCAGCGTTGAGAGGTGGACGACAGGGGGCGCGGAGACCCAGTACTTC | CSVERWTTGGAETQYF
TRBD1 | 14 | TRBJ1-1 | many | TRBV7-2 | TGTGCCAGCAGCGACCGACAGGGTATCGCTGAAGCTTTCTTT | CASSDRQGIAEAFF
. | 14 | TRBJ2-5 | many | TRBV7-2 | TGTGCCAGCAGCTGGGGACTCAAGCAAGAGACCCAGTACTTC | CASSWGLKQETQYF
. | 15 | TRBJ2-5 | few | TRBV5-6 | TGTGCCAGCAGCTTTCCCCAACAGGGTCGGGAGACCCAGTACTTC | CASSFPQQGRETQYF
TRBD1 | 13 | TRBJ2-4 | . | TRBV6-1 | TGTGCCAGCAGTGAGGACAGGAAAAACATTCAGTACTTC | CASSEDRKNIQYF
. | 15 | TRBJ2-3 | few | TRBV10-3 | TGTGCCATCAGTGAGGACAGGTTTAGCACAGATACGCAGTATTTT | CAISEDRFSTDTQYF
TRBD2 | 15 | TRBJ2-1 | many | TRBV7-7 | TGTGCCAGCAGCTTAAGGACTAGCGGGAGTAATGAGCAGTTCTTC | CASSLRTSGSNEQFF
TRBD1 | 13 | TRBJ1-2 | . | TRBV7-8 | TGTGCCAGCAGCTCAGACAGGGGGAATGGCTACACCTTC | CASSSDRGNGYTF
. | 14 | TRBJ2-3 | many | TRBV7-9 | TGTGCCAGCAGCCCCCCTGTGACCACAGATACGCAGTATTTT | CASSPPVTTDTQYF
. | 16 | TRBJ2-2 | . | TRBV4-1 | TGCGCCAGCAGCCAAGATCGGGGCACCTACGGGGGGGAGCTGTTTTTT | CASSQDRGTYGGELFF
. | 11 | TRBJ1-2 | few | TRBV29-1 | TGCAGCGTTGTGGGGTCAGGAGGCTACACCTTC | CSVVGSGGYTF
. | 14 | TRBJ2-7 | few | TRBV6-1 | TGTGCCAGCTGGGCGGGGCAGGGATCCTACGAGCAGTACTTC | CASWAGQGSYEQYF
. | 13 | TRBJ1-2 | few | TRBV28 | TGTGCCAGCAGGTGGGGAGGGGACTATGGCTACACCTTC | CASRWGGDYGYTF
. | 21 | TRBJ2-1 | many | TRBV3-1 | TGTGCCAGCAGCCAAGAGGCGCGGTCGGGGCGAACAGGTTTGAGGGGCAATGAGCAGTTCTTC | CASSQEARSGRTGLRGNEQFF
TRBD1 | 15 | TRBJ2-5 | . | TRBV2 | TGTGCCAGCAGTATAGGGACAGGGGATCAGGAGACCCAGTACTTC | CASSIGTGDQETQYF
. | 11 | TRBJ2-7 | many | TRBV12-3/TRBV12-4 | TGTGCCAGCAGTTTGAGGTCCGAGCAGTACTTC | CASSLRSEQYF
. | 14 | TRBJ2-3 | many | TRBV21-1 | TGTGCCAGCAGCTTTCAGCGGGGGGCAGATACGCAGTATTTT | CASSFQRGADTQYF
. | 13 | TRBJ1-2 | few | TRBV24-1 | TGTGCCACCAGTGAACGGCCATCCTATGGCTACACCTTC | CATSERPSYGYTF
. | 11 | TRBJ1-2 | few | TRBV7-9 | TGTGCCAGCAGCGCTTACTATGGCTACACCTTC | CASSAYYGYTF
. | 14 | TRBJ1-1 | few | TRBV10-3 | TGTGCCATCAGAGAGGGACGGATGAACACTGAAGCTTTCTTT | CAIREGRMNTEAFF
TRBD1 | 17 | TRBJ2-5 | few | TRBV5-1 | TGCGCCAGCAGCTTGGACGGTGGAACAGGGGGCGTTGGGACCCAGTACTTC | CASSLDGGTGGVGTQYF
. | 12 | TRBJ2-3 | few | TRBV19 | TGTGCCAGTAGTATAGATGAGGATACGCAGTATTTT | CASSIDEDTQYF
TRBD1 | 13 | TRBJ1-5 | many | TRBV20-1 | TGCAGTGCTCGAACAGGGGCGTATCAGCCCCAGCATTTT | CSARTGAYQPQHF
. | 17 | TRBJ1-4 | few | TRBV5-1 | TGCGCCAGCAGCTTGGCCGGACAGACTGCAACTAATGAAAAACTGTTTTTT | CASSLAGQTATNEKLFF
. | 13 | TRBJ1-6 | . | TRBV5-5 | TGTGCCAGCAGCCCGACACATAATTCACCCCTCCACTTT | CASSPTHNSPLHF
. | 14 | TRBJ2-6 | many | TRBV3-1 | TGTGCCAGCAGCCTGGGGGCTGGGGCCAACGTCCTGACTTTC | CASSLGAGANVLTF
. | 15 | TRBJ2-7 | few | TRBV4-1 | TGCGCCAGCAGCCCCATTGCCACCGGCGGTTACGAGCAGTACTTC | CASSPIATGGYEQYF